A selection of T cell receptor beta chains follows, all from one sample in a study of OX40 agonist ivuxolimab in advanced cancers. The data were produced by immunoSEQ multiplex PCR, yet TCRdb's version contains in-frame clones alone and is incomplete. The sample lists around 80,000 clones, 65% to 90% seen once, with roughly 0.5% in the top ten. The starting material was CD4+ or CD8+ T cells sorted from blood, obtained in a trial of the OX40 agonist ivuxolimab. These receptors were obtained from an adult with an advanced solid tumor such as melanoma, head and neck, liver or kidney cancer. Each CDR3 is given with its conserved first and last residue. The D gene is left open where the match is weak. A clone size is listed for some rows: how often the clone was seen (once, few, many), or a class if it is expanded.

TGTGCCAGCTCACCCTCTCTGACTAGCTTCGTCTACGAGCAGTACTTC	CASSPSLTSFVYEQYF	TRBD2	TRBV18	NA	TRBJ2-7
TGCGCCAGCAGCTTGCCGGGTGCTGGAGATACGCAGTATTTT	CASSLPGAGDTQYF	NA	TRBV5-1	NA	TRBJ2-3
TGTGCCAGCCTCGGGGCTAGAACCAACACCGGGGAGCTGTTTTTT	CASLGARTNTGELFF	NA	TRBV18	few	TRBJ2-2
TGCGCCAGCAGCTTGGGAGGTAGCGGGAGATCGTTCGGTGAGCAGTTCTTC	CASSLGGSGRSFGEQFF	TRBD2	TRBV5-1	NA	TRBJ2-1
TGCGCCAGCAGCCAAGGCGGTAGCGGGGGGGGCACAGATACGCAGTATTTT	CASSQGGSGGGTDTQYF	TRBD2	TRBV4-1	NA	TRBJ2-3
TGTGCCAGCAGTAGACAGAGCCCCTACGAGCAGTACTTC	CASSRQSPYEQYF	NA	TRBV6-5	NA	TRBJ2-7
TGTGCCAGCAGCAGAGAGACAGGGACCTATGGCTACACCTTC	CASSRETGTYGYTF	TRBD1	TRBV13	NA	TRBJ1-2
TGTGCCAGCAGTGAAATAGCGGGATTGAGCACAGATACGCAGTATTTT	CASSEIAGLSTDTQYF	TRBD2	TRBV6-1	NA	TRBJ2-3
TGTGCCAGCAGTTTTTCACTGCCGGGACAGGGGTTCGTAGATACGCAGTATTTT	CASSFSLPGQGFVDTQYF	TRBD1	TRBV27	NA	TRBJ2-3
TGCAGCGGACAATACAGGGGCACTGAAGCTTTCTTT	CSGQYRGTEAFF	TRBD1	TRBV29-1	once	TRBJ1-1
TGCGCCAGCAGCCCCCGACAGGGGCCGACCCCCAGCTCCTACAATGAGCAGTTCTTC	CASSPRQGPTPSSYNEQFF	TRBD1	TRBV5-1	NA	TRBJ2-1
TGTGCCAGCAGGACCTTAGGGGCGGGGGTTACAGATACGCAGTATTTT	CASRTLGAGVTDTQYF	TRBD2	TRBV28	NA	TRBJ2-3
TGTGCCAGCAGCTTAGGGGCCGGAGGCTACGAGCAGTACTTC	CASSLGAGGYEQYF	NA	TRBV7-9	NA	TRBJ2-7
TGTGCCTGGAGTCCAGGGAGTCGGTATGGCTACACCTTC	CAWSPGSRYGYTF	NA	TRBV30	NA	TRBJ1-2
TGCAGCGTTGAAGGTAAAGCCTACGAGCAGTACTTC	CSVEGKAYEQYF	NA	TRBV29-1	once	TRBJ2-7
TGTGCCAGCAGTCCACAGGGTAGCCTCTACGAGCAGTACTTC	CASSPQGSLYEQYF	NA	TRBV2	NA	TRBJ2-7
TGTGCCAGCAACAAGGGTAGCTATGGCTACACCTTC	CASNKGSYGYTF	NA	TRBV28	NA	TRBJ1-2
TGCGCCAGCAGTTTGTTTGGTTGGGACAATCACGCTTTCTTT	CASSLFGWDNHAFF	NA	TRBV5-1	NA	TRBJ1-1
TGTGCCAGCGGGCGCCCCGGGGAAAAACTGTTTTTT	CASGRPGEKLFF	NA	TRBV2	NA	TRBJ1-4
TGTGCCAGCTCAACGCGGACGGGCGAGCAGTTCTTC	CASSTRTGEQFF	NA	TRBV18	NA	TRBJ2-1
TGTGCCAGCAGGGGGCAGGTGATCACTGAAGCTTTCTTT	CASRGQVITEAFF	TRBD1	TRBV19	few	TRBJ1-1
TGTGCCAGCAGCTTGAAGGTGGCTTATTCACCCCTCCACTTT	CASSLKVAYSPLHF	NA	TRBV5-5	NA	TRBJ1-6